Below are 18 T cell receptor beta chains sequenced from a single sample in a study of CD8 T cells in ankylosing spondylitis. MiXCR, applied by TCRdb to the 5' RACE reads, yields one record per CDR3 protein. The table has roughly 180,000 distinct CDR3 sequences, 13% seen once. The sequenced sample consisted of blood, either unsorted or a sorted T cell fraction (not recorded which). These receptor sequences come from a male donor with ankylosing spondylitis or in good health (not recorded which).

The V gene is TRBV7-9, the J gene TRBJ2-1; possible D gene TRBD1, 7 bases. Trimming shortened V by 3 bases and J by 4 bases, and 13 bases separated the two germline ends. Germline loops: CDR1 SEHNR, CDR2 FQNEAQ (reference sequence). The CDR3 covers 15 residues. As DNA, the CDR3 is TGTGCCAGCAGCTTGACAGGGACTCCTTACAATGAGCAGTTCTTC. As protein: CASSLTGTPYNEQFF.

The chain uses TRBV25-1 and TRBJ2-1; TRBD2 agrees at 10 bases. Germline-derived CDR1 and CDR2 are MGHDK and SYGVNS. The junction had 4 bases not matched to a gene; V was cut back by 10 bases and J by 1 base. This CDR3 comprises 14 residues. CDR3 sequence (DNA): TGTGCCACCTCACTAGCGGGATCCTACAATGAGCAGTTCTTC. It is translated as CATSLAGSYNEQFF.

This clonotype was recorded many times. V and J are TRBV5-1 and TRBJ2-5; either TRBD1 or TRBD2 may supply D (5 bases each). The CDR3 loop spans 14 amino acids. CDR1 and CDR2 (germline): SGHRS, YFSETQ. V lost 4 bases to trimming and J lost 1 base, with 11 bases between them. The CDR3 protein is CASSPDGTQETQYF. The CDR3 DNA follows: TGCGCCAGCAGCCCCGACGGGACCCAAGAGACCCAGTACTTC. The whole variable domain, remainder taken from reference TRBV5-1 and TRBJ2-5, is KAGVTQTPRYLIKTRGQQVTLSCSPISGHRSVSWYQQTPGQGLQFLFEYFSETQRNKGNFPGRFSGRQFSNSRSEMNVSTLELGDSALYLCASSPDGTQETQYFGPGTRLLVL.

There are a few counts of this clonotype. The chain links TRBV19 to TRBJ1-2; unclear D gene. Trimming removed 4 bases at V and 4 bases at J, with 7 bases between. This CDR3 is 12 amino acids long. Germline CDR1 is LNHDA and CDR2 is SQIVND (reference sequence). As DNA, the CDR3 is TGTGCCAGTAGTAGAGATCCCTATGGCTACACCTTC. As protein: CASSRDPYGYTF.

CDR3 residues: CASSQRTGRNTEAFF. CDR3 in DNA: TGCGCCAGCAGCCAACGGACAGGTAGGAACACTGAAGCTTTCTTT. The rearrangement links TRBV4-1 to TRBJ1-1; 7 bases agree with TRBD1. Looked up from germline, CDR1 is MGHRA and CDR2 is YSYEKL. The CDR3 is made up of 15 amino acids. V lost 2 bases and J lost 1; bases outside the gene matches: 4.

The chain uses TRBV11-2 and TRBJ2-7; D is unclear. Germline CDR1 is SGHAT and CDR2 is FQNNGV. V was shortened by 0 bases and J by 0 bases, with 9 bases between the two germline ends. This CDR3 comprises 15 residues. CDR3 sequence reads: CASSLELPGSYEQYF. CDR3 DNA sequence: TGTGCCAGCAGCTTAGAGCTACCAGGCTCCTACGAGCAGTACTTC.

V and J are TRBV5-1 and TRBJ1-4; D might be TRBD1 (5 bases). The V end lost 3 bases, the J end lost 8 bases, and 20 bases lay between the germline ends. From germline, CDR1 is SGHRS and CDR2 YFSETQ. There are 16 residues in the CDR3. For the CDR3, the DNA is TGCGCCAGCAGCTGGGCCAGGGTCGGAGGAGACGAAAAACTGTTTTTT. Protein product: CASSWARVGGDEKLFF.

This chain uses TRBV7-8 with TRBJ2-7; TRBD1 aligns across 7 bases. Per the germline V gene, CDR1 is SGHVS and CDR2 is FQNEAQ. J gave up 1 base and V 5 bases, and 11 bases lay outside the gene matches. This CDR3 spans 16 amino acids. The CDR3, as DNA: TGTGCCAGCAGCACCCCGGACAGGTACGAATCCTACGAGCAGTACTTC. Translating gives CASSTPDRYESYEQYF.

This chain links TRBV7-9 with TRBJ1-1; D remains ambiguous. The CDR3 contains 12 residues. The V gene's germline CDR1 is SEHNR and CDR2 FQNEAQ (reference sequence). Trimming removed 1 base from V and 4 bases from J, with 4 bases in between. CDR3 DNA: TGTGCCAGCAGCTTAGACCCCACTGAAGCTTTCTTT. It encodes CASSLDPTEAFF. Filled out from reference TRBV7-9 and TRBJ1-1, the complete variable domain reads DTGVSQNPRHKITKRGQNVTFRCDPISEHNRLYWYRQTLGQGPEFLTYFQNEAQLEKSRLLSDRFSAERPKGSFSTLEIQRTEQGDSAMYLCASSLDPTEAFFGQGTRLTVV.

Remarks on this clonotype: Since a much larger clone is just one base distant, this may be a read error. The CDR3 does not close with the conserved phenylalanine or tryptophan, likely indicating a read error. CDR3 sequence (DNA): TGTGCCAGCAGTTTAGAGGGGCTAGCGGGAGGGCCTTATGAGCAGTTCTTA. Translated, it gives CASSLEGLAGGPYEQFL. J is TRBJ2-1 and V is TRBV12-3 or TRBV12-4, with TRBD2 matching over 12 bases. V lost 1 base and J lost 8; bases outside the gene matches: 9. The CDR3 contains 17 residues.

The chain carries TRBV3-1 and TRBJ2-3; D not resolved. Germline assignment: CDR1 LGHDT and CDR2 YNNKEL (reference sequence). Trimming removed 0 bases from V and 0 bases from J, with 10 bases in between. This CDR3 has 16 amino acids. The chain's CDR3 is CASSQEGWVSTDTQYF. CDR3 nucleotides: TGTGCCAGCAGCCAAGAAGGTTGGGTTAGCACAGATACGCAGTATTTT.

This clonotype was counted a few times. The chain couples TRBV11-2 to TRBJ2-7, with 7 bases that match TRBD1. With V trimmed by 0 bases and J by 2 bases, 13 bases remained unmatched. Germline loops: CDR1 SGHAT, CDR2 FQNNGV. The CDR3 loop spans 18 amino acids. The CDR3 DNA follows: TGTGCCAGCAGCTTAGAGAGCCGGGACAGATTGATGACCTACGAGCAGTACTTC. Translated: CASSLESRDRLMTYEQYF.

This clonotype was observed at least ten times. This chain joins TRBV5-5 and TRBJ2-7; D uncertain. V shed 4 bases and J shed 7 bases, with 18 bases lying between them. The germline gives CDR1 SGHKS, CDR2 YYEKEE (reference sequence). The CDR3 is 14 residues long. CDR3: CASSPVGPSKEQYF. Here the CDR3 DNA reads TGTGCCAGCAGCCCGGTGGGTCCTTCTAAGGAGCAGTACTTC. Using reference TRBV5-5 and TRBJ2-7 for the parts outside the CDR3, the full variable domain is DAGVTQSPTHLIKTRGQQVTLRCSPISGHKSVSWYQQVLGQGPQFIFQYYEKEERGRGNFPDRFSARQFPNYSSELNVNALLLGDSALYLCASSPVGPSKEQYFGPGTRLTVT.

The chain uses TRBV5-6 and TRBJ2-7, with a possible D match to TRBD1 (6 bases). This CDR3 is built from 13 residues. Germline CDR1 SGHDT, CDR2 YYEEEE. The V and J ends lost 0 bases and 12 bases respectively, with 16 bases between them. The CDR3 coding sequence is TGTGCCAGCAGCTTGGGGACGTCACTAGGGGGGTACTTC. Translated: CASSLGTSLGGYF.

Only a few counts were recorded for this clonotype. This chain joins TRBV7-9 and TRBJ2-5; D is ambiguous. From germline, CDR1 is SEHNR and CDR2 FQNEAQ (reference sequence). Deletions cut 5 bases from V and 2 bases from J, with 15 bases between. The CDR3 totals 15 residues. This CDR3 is CASSASPENQETQYF. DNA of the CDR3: TGTGCCAGCAGCGCCTCTCCAGAAAATCAAGAGACCCAGTACTTC. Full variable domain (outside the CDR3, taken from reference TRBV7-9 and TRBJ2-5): DTGVSQNPRHKITKRGQNVTFRCDPISEHNRLYWYRQTLGQGPEFLTYFQNEAQLEKSRLLSDRFSAERPKGSFSTLEIQRTEQGDSAMYLCASSASPENQETQYFGPGTRLLVL.

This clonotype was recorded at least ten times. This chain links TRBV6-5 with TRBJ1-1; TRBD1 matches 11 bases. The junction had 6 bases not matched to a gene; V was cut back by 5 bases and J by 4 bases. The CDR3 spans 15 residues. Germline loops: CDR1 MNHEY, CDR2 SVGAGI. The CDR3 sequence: CASSLTGTGGTEAFF. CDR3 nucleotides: TGTGCCAGCAGTCTAACCGGGACAGGGGGCACTGAAGCTTTCTTT.

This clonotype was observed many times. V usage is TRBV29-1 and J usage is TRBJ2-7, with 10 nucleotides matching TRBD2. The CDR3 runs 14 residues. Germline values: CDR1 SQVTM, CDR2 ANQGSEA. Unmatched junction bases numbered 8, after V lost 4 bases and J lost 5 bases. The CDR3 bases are TGCAGCGTTGTGGTAGCGGGAGGAGGAAACGAGCAGTACTTC. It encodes CSVVVAGGGNEQYF.

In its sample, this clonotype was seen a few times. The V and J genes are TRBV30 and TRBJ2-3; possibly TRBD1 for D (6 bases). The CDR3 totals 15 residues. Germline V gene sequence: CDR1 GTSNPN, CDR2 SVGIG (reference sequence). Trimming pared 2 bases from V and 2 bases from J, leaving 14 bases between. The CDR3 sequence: CAWSPTGLDTDTQYF. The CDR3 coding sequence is TGTGCCTGGAGTCCAACAGGGCTAGACACAGATACGCAGTATTTT.